One and the same sample provided the 27 T cell receptor beta chains below, sequenced in a study of PD-1 blockade in classical Hodgkin lymphoma. Sequencing was performed with immunoSEQ multiplex PCR; in TCRdb, only in-frame clones are kept and a portion is missing. This sample has roughly 94,000 clones; 90% to 95% occur once, and the top ten carry under 2%. Documented time point: cycle 4 day 1 (C4D1), after more than five weeks of nivolumab. Each patient experienced a relapse that followed autologous stem cell transplantation, and brentuximab vedotin exposure varied. This specimen consisted of peripheral blood mononuclear cells (PBMCs), obtained before the fourth cycle of nivolumab. These receptor sequences come from a human donor with classical Hodgkin lymphoma.

The chain uses TRBV29-1 and TRBJ2-1, with 11 bases matching TRBD2. The CDR3 runs 18 residues. From germline, CDR1 is SQVTM and CDR2 ANQGSEA. V shed 7 bases and J 7 bases; nucleotides not matched to a gene: 21. The CDR3 is CSAISLVTSGTTRNEQFF. The CDR3 coding sequence is TGCAGCGCCATAAGTCTCGTGACTAGCGGGACCACGCGGAATGAGCAGTTCTTC.

The chain employs TRBV29-1 and TRBJ2-3, with TRBD1 as a possible D gene (5 bases). With 8 bases removed from V and 1 base from J, the gap between germline ends came to 10 bases. Germline CDR1 is SQVTM and CDR2 is ANQGSEA. The CDR3 is made up of 12 amino acids. The CDR3 DNA reads as TGCAGCCACACAGGACGCACAGATACGCAGTATTTT. As protein: CSHTGRTDTQYF.

The gene calls are TRBV7-2 and TRBJ1-5, with D tentatively TRBD1 (5 bases). V shed 3 bases and J shed 1 base, with 7 bases lying between them. CDR1 and CDR2 from the germline V gene are SGHTA and FQGNSA. This CDR3 region has 14 residues. CDR3 coding DNA: TGTGCCAGCAGCTTTGCAGGGAGCAATCAGCCCCAGCATTTT. Its translation is CASSFAGSNQPQHF. The full variable domain, in which reference TRBV7-2 and TRBJ1-5 provide the parts outside the CDR3, is GAGVSQSPSNKVTEKGKDVELRCDPISGHTALYWYRQSLGQGLEFLIYFQGNSAPDKSGLPSDRFSAERTGGSVSTLTIQRTQQEDSAVYLCASSFAGSNQPQHFGDGTRLSIL.

This chain joins TRBV6-1 and TRBJ1-2; D perhaps matches TRBD1 (5 bases). V gave up 1 base and J gave up 4 bases, with 13 bases separating them. This CDR3 region has 15 residues. Germline V lookup: CDR1 MNHNS, CDR2 SASEGT. DNA for the CDR3: TGTGCCAGCAGTGAAGTATACGACGGGGGCTATGGCTACACCTTC. Protein: CASSEVYDGGYGYTF.

The chain joins TRBV19 to TRBJ1-3, with D uncertain. Germline-derived CDR1 and CDR2 are LNHDA and SQIVND (reference sequence). This CDR3 spans 12 amino acids. Trimming removed 10 bases at V and 9 bases at J, with 16 bases between. CDR3 sequence (DNA): TGTGCCACAGCTCAACTGGGGAGCACCATATATTTT. This codes for CATAQLGSTIYF.

The chain recombines TRBV29-1 with TRBJ2-3, with D possibly matching TRBD1 (6 bases). The germline V gene has CDR1 SQVTM and CDR2 ANQGSEA. The ends were cut back, 7 bases at V and 3 bases at J, with 11 bases in the middle. CDR3 length: 12 residues. CDR3 bases: TGCAGCGGACAGGATTTTACAGATACGCAGTATTTT. Its translation: CSGQDFTDTQYF.

The chain links TRBV7-8 to TRBJ1-4; 9 bases match TRBD1. The CDR3 totals 17 residues. V was clipped by 4 bases and J by 0 bases; unmatched bases: 6. CDR1 is SGHVS and CDR2 is FQNEAQ in the germline V gene. CDR3 DNA sequence: TGTGCCAGCAGCTCTTCACAGGGGGCCTCAACTAATGAAAAACTGTTTTTT. Protein sequence: CASSSSQGASTNEKLFF.

The J gene is TRBJ2-5, the V gene TRBV27, with a tentative D call TRBD1 (8 bases). The DNA end favors TRBJ2-7, so the J call may be wrong. The CDR3 runs 19 residues. Germline V lookup: CDR1 MNHEY, CDR2 SMNVEV (reference sequence). The CDR3 sequence is CASSLSARIRTGRVYEQYF. The CDR3 nucleotides are TGTGCCAGCAGTTTATCGGCCCGAATTAGGACAGGGAGGGTCTACGAGCAGTACTTC.

This chain uses TRBV6-1 with TRBJ2-5; 11 nucleotides line up with TRBD2. The J segment lost 2 bases and the V segment lost 2 bases, leaving 7 bases of the junction unmatched. The CDR3 runs 17 residues. Germline lookup yields CDR1 MNHNS and CDR2 SASEGT. The CDR3 DNA reads TGTGCCAGCAGTGAACGTTTAGCGGGAGGGCAACAAGAGACCCAGTACTTC. Protein: CASSERLAGGQQETQYF.

In its sample, this clone was seen once. This rearrangement joins TRBV11-2 to TRBJ2-6, with 10 bases matching TRBD1. Germline trimming cut 5 bases from V and 2 bases from J; bases unmatched to any gene: 9. The CDR3 runs to 18 residues. Per germline, CDR1 SGHAT and CDR2 FQNNGV. This CDR3 reads CASSRRGTGEPGANVLTF. CDR3 sequence (DNA): TGTGCCAGCAGCCGGCGGGGGACAGGGGAGCCTGGGGCCAACGTCCTGACTTTC. Based on the CDR3 plus reference TRBV11-2 and TRBJ2-6, the full variable domain is EAGVAQSPRYKIIEKRQSVAFWCNPISGHATLYWYQQILGQGPKLLIQFQNNGVVDDSQLPKDRFSAERLKGVDSTLKIQPAKLEDSAVYLCASSRRGTGEPGANVLTFGAGSRLTVL.

This chain links TRBV4-1 with TRBJ2-7; D perhaps matches TRBD2 (6 bases). Germline CDR1 MGHRA, CDR2 YSYEKL. V lost 2 bases and J 1 base, leaving 12 bases between the germline ends. The CDR3 covers 15 residues. CDR3 residues: CASSQTQGTSYEQYF. The CDR3, as DNA: TGCGCCAGCAGCCAAACCCAAGGGACTTCCTACGAGCAGTACTTC.

The chain carries TRBV11-2 and TRBJ2-1, with TRBD1 matching over 10 bases. After removal of 2 bases from V and 2 bases from J, the junction contained 6 bases not matched to a gene. CDR1 is SGHAT, CDR2 FQNNGV, per germline. The length of the CDR3 is 17 residues. CDR3 in amino acids: CASSLSLGQGPYNEQFF. Here the CDR3 DNA reads TGTGCCAGCAGCTTAAGTCTGGGACAGGGGCCCTACAATGAGCAGTTCTTC.

This chain links TRBV27 with TRBJ2-7, with TRBD1 identical over 7 bases. The CDR3 is made up of 15 amino acids. Trimming took 5 bases from V and 3 from J; bases not matched to a gene: 10. CDR1 MNHEY and CDR2 SMNVEV come from the germline V gene (reference sequence). CDR3 residues: CASSKRQGLYYEQYF. CDR3 DNA sequence: TGTGCCAGCAGTAAGAGACAGGGATTATACTACGAGCAGTACTTC.

This rearrangement joins TRBV12-5 to TRBJ2-3; D not certain. The CDR3 totals 17 residues. Deletions cut 3 bases from V and 2 bases from J, with 18 bases between. Germline loops: CDR1 LGHNT, CDR2 FRNRAP. The CDR3 DNA follows: TGTGCTAGTGGTTTTGTCCCGGCACTCCTTTTCACAGATACGCAGTATTTT. It yields the protein CASGFVPALLFTDTQYF.

The chain links TRBV27 to TRBJ2-1; 10 nucleotides match TRBD2. Trimming cost V 8 bases and J 6 bases; bases outside gene matches: 10. In germline, CDR1 is MNHEY, CDR2 SMNVEV (reference sequence). This CDR3 comprises 15 residues. CDR3 bases: TGTGCCAGCCTCGTCACTAGCGGGATAAGCAATGAGCAGTTCTTC. Encoded protein: CASLVTSGISNEQFF.

The J gene is TRBJ2-1, the V gene TRBV2; no definite D call. V was pared by 0 bases and J by 6 bases, with 15 bases between. This CDR3 has 16 residues. The germline V gene has CDR1 SNHLY and CDR2 FYNNEI. This chain's CDR3 is CASSEAVRVPSNEQFF. CDR3 DNA sequence: TGTGCCAGCAGTGAAGCGGTTAGAGTACCTAGCAATGAGCAGTTCTTC.

V and J are TRBV7-9 and TRBJ2-7; 7 nucleotides agree with TRBD1. V gave up 4 bases and J gave up 5 bases; unmatched junction bases: 8. Germline-derived CDR1 and CDR2 are SEHNR and FQNEAQ (reference sequence). The CDR3 runs to 14 residues. CDR3 residues: CASSSTGFLDEQYF. CDR3 nucleotide sequence: TGTGCCAGCAGCTCGACAGGGTTTCTAGACGAGCAGTACTTC.

J is TRBJ1-1 and V is TRBV6-1; D unclear. This CDR3 is 18 amino acids long. Trimming pared 2 bases from V and 0 bases from J, leaving 19 bases between. Per germline, CDR1 MNHNS and CDR2 SASEGT. The chain's CDR3 is CASSESGRRGFMNTEAFF. The CDR3 region has the DNA TGTGCCAGCAGTGAAAGTGGCAGGCGTGGGTTTATGAACACTGAAGCTTTCTTT.

This clone was detected a few times. The chain is built from TRBV30 and TRBJ1-4, with D tentatively TRBD1 (5 bases). V dropped 6 bases and J dropped 1 base, with 21 bases sitting between them. This CDR3 comprises 17 residues. The germline gives CDR1 GTSNPN, CDR2 SVGIG (reference sequence). The CDR3 sequence is CACRQLGGTVTNEKLFF. DNA of the CDR3: TGTGCCTGCCGACAGTTGGGGGGTACGGTAACTAATGAAAAACTGTTTTTT.

This chain uses TRBV11-2 with TRBJ2-7, with D possibly TRBD2 on 6 matching bases. Germline CDR1 reads SGHAT; CDR2 reads FQNNGV. Trimming stripped 3 bases from V and 9 bases from J, with 24 bases between. The CDR3 sequence is 16 residues long. The CDR3 reads CASSFLPEGPFGRQYF. As DNA, the CDR3 is TGTGCCAGCAGCTTCTTACCGGAGGGGCCCTTTGGGAGGCAGTACTTC.

V gene TRBV25-1 combines with J gene TRBJ1-6; the D is unclear. Per the germline V gene, CDR1 is MGHDK and CDR2 is SYGVNS. Trimming left V 2 bases short and J 5 bases short, with 7 bases between. The CDR3 covers 14 residues. CDR3 sequence reads: CASSEVGNNSPLHF. The CDR3 DNA sequence: TGTGCCAGCAGTGAAGTGGGTAATAATTCACCCCTCCACTTT.

The genes are TRBV5-1 and TRBJ2-7, with no clear D. The CDR3 runs 16 residues. V gave up 0 bases and J gave up 0 bases, with 13 bases separating them. Per the germline V gene, CDR1 is SGHRS and CDR2 is YFSETQ. For the CDR3, the DNA is TGCGCCAGCAGCTTGGACGGTTCGGCTCGCTCCTACGAGCAGTACTTC. This gives the protein CASSLDGSARSYEQYF.

Concerning this clone itself: This same CDR3 is encoded by further DNA sequences in the sample. This chain links TRBV5-1 with TRBJ2-7; no definite D call. V shed 0 bases and J shed 4 bases, with 5 bases lying between them. This CDR3 contains 12 residues. CDR1 and CDR2 from the germline V gene are SGHRS and YFSETQ. The DNA of the CDR3 is TGCGCCAGCAGCTTGGTAGGGTACGAGCAGTACTTC. Encoded protein: CASSLVGYEQYF.

The V call is TRBV28, the J call TRBJ1-1, with D unclear. The germline V gene has CDR1 MDHEN and CDR2 SYDVKM. Trimming removed 1 base at V and 3 bases at J, with 12 bases between. This CDR3 region has 15 residues. The CDR3 here is CASSLLGVGYTEAFF. CDR3 coding DNA: TGTGCCAGCAGTTTATTAGGAGTGGGGTACACTGAAGCTTTCTTT.

This chain connects TRBV4-1 to TRBJ1-5; 8 bases line up with TRBD1. The germline gives CDR1 MGHRA, CDR2 YSYEKL. The CDR3 spans 17 residues. V was clipped by 0 bases and J by 5 bases; unmatched bases: 9. CDR3 residues: CASSQDRTGIGDQPQHF. CDR3 in DNA: TGCGCCAGCAGCCAAGATCGGACAGGGATAGGTGATCAGCCCCAGCATTTT.

V is TRBV7-3 and J is TRBJ1-2; 9 bases agree with TRBD1. The junction had 12 bases not matched to a gene; V was cut back by 5 bases and J by 2 bases. The CDR3 contains 17 residues. From germline, CDR1 is SGHTA and CDR2 FQGTGA. This CDR3 is CASSGDITGGANYGYTF. DNA of the CDR3: TGTGCCAGCAGCGGAGACATTACAGGGGGCGCGAACTATGGCTACACCTTC.

The V and J genes are TRBV28 and TRBJ1-5; TRBD1 is a possible D gene (5 bases). Germline CDR1 MDHEN, CDR2 SYDVKM. With 5 bases removed from V and 7 bases from J, the gap between germline ends came to 15 bases. The CDR3 is 14 residues long. The CDR3 nucleotides read TGTGCCAGCAGTCGGACCGCGGGGACCCAGCCCCAGCATTTT. Amino acids: CASSRTAGTQPQHF.